This record covers a single TCR beta chain. The data stem from a study of blood T cell repertoires in COVID-19. About the research overall: Samples taken during acute and convalescent COVID-19 were collected in the United States, Italy and Spain. The cDNA or gDNA used as material had been derived from T cells, B-cell-depleted T cells, or PBMCs.

The authors' processing: How many nucleated cells were present was estimated from reference gene primer amplification. This table comes from immunoSEQ multiplex PCR, and its TCRdb copy is limited to in-frame clones, with some not included. The D gene and trimming were derived from the DNA, and the V and J assignments and clone size from that table. The sample consists of under 250,000 clones, approximately 90% of them appearing once. The germline CDR1 and CDR2 sequences are SGHAT and FQNNGV. The CDR3 loop spans 16 amino acids. V lost 3 bases and J lost 8, with 22 bases in between. Sequenced material: peripheral blood. This chain connects TRBV11-2 to TRBJ1-2; D perhaps matches TRBD1 (5 bases). This TCR came from a woman aged 35 to 49 with acute or convalescent COVID-19. In DNA, the CDR3 is TGTGCCAGCAGCTTGGGTGGGAGGGGACGGCGGACGGGCTACACCTTC. Amino acids: CASSLGGRGRRTGYTF.